This T cell receptor (beta chain) is drawn from a study of T cell responses to AZD1222 COVID-19 vaccine. Study-level results: White British ancestry dominated among donors, who included more females, and clonal diversity was possibly underestimated. Samples come after the peak T cell response, not at day 14. The reported proportion of spike-specific TCRs targeting unmutated variant regions was nearly half.

Trimming stripped 3 bases from V and 4 bases from J, with 12 bases between. The germline gives CDR1 MNHEY, CDR2 SMNVEV (reference sequence). The CDR3 totals 14 residues. This table comes from immunoSEQ multiplex PCR, and its TCRdb copy is limited to in-frame clones, with some not included. Of under 170,000 clones in the sample, around 95% are singletons; the top ten hold 1.3%. About this clone itself: Its target is unknown.

The V gene is TRBV27, the J gene TRBJ1-2; perhaps TRBD1 as D (5 bases). This sequence originates from an adult in good health. The material sequenced was peripheral blood, taken on day 0 of AZD1222 vaccination. CDR3 region: CASSFHPGTYGYTF. In nucleotides, the CDR3 is TGTGCCAGCAGTTTTCATCCCGGGACCTATGGCTACACCTTC.